This T cell receptor beta chain is from a study of T cells in Graves' hyperthyroidism and ophthalmopathy. CDR1 and CDR2 (germline): MGHRA, YSYEKL. V was clipped by 1 base and J by 4 bases; unmatched bases: 6. The length of the CDR3 is 15 residues. Graves' hyperthyroidism was deemed stable absent ophthalmopathy progression within 18 months. Extraction of PBMCs used about 9.2 ml of fresh peripheral blood. TCR beta CDR3 regions were amplified from RNA. A set of HTBI primers served as the primers for a first-round RT-PCR of the TCR CDR3. TCRdb re-derived calls from the multiplex PCR reads in MiXCR, one entry per CDR3 protein. The data show some 510,000 distinct CDR3 sequences, less than 25% seen once.

This sequence originates from a man younger than 35 with Graves' hyperthyroidism. Sequencing was done on a sample of blood. The chain carries TRBV4-1 and TRBJ1-2; 7 nucleotides align to TRBD1. CDR3 in DNA: TGCGCCAGCAGCCAAGCCCCGGGACAGATCTATGGCTACACCTTC. Translating gives CASSQAPGQIYGYTF.